The rows below give T cell receptor beta chains drawn from one sample of a study of blood T cell repertoires in COVID-19. Data came from immunoSEQ multiplex PCR; TCRdb stores just in-frame clones and leaves some out. The sample consists of some 99,000 clones, about 86% of them appearing once. Sequenced sample: peripheral blood. These receptors came from a woman aged 55-75 years in a cohort sampled during active or convalescent COVID-19. Both conserved end residues are part of each CDR3. The order of the fields is J gene, V gene, CDR3 protein.

TRBJ2-2 | TRBV5-4 | CASSSGIGGNTGELFF
TRBJ1-4 | TRBV19 | CASSLGGTNEKLFF
TRBJ1-2 | TRBV5-1 | CASSPGQVGGYTF
TRBJ1-1 | TRBV6-5 | CASRAGGKDTEAFF
TRBJ1-6 | TRBV9 | CASSVLGQTNSPLHF
TRBJ1-6 | TRBV15 | CATSRDLGRRGSPLHF
TRBJ1-1 | TRBV3-1/TRBV3-2 | CASSPRQGNLNTEAFF
TRBJ2-1 | TRBV19 | CASTFKGTPHGQFF
TRBJ2-7 | TRBV5-1 | CASSTGGGYPLYEQYF
TRBJ1-5 | TRBV18 | CASSGGQGGQPQHF
TRBJ1-5 | TRBV7-8 | CASSLATGASNQPQHF
TRBJ2-3 | TRBV6-1 | CASSDGQGKGDTQYF
TRBJ2-1 | TRBV4-1 | CASSGLRQEQFF
TRBJ1-2 | TRBV7-8 | CASSGGTVRGYGYTF
TRBJ2-1 | TRBV5-5 | CASSGLNEQFF
TRBJ2-7 | TRBV7-6 | CASSQKTSGDPYEQYF
TRBJ2-1 | TRBV7-9 | CASSLAPGLAGYNEQFF
TRBJ2-2 | TRBV15 | CATSPGGGELFF
TRBJ2-7 | TRBV11-2 | CASSSGVGEQYF
TRBJ1-1 | TRBV11-3 | CASSPGGNTEAFF
TRBJ2-7 | TRBV5-1 | CASSRGQGASYEQYF
TRBJ1-5 | TRBV27 | CASSSRDNQPQHF
TRBJ2-7 | TRBV19 | CASSLAGAYEQYF
TRBJ2-2 | TRBV7-2 | CASSLGTGGRTGELFF
TRBJ2-1 | TRBV3-1/TRBV3-2 | CASSQDSGREQFF